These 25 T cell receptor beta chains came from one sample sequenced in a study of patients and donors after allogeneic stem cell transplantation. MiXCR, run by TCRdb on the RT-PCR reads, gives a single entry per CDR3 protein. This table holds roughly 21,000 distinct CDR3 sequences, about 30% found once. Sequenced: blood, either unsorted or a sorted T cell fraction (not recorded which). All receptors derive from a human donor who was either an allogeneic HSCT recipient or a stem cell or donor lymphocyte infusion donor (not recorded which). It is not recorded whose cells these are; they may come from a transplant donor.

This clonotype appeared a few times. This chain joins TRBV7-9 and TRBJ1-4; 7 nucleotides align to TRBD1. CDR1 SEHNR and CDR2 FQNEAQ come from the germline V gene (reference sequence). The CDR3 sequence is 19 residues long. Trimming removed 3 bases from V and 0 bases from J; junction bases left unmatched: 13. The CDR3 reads CASSLYGYRGLSTNEKLFF. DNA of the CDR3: TGTGCCAGCAGCTTGTACGGCTACAGGGGTTTATCAACTAATGAAAAACTGTTTTTT.

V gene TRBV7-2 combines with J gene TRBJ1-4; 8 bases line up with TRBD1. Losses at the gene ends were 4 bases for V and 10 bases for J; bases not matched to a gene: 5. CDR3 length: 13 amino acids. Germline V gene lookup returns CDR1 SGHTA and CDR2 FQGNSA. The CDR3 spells CASSSTGDGKLFF. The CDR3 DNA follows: TGTGCCAGCAGCTCGACAGGGGATGGAAAACTGTTTTTT.

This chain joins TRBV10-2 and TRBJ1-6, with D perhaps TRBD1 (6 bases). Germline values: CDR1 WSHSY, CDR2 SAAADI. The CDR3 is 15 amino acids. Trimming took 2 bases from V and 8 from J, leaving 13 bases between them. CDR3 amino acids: CASSEPTGRYSPLHF. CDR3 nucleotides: TGCGCCAGCAGTGAGCCCACAGGGCGTTATTCACCCCTCCACTTT.

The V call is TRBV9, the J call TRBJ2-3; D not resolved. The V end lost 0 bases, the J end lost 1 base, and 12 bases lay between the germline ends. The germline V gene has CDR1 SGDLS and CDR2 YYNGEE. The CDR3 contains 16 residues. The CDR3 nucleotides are TGTGCCAGCAGCGTAGAAGGGTATGTTCGCACAGATACGCAGTATTTT. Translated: CASSVEGYVRTDTQYF.

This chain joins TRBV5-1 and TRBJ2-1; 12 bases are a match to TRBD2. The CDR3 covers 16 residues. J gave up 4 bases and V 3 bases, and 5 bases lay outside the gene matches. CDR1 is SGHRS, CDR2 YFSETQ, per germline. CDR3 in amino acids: CASSSSTSGGYNEQFF. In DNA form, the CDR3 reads TGCGCCAGCAGCTCCTCGACTAGCGGGGGATACAATGAGCAGTTCTTC.

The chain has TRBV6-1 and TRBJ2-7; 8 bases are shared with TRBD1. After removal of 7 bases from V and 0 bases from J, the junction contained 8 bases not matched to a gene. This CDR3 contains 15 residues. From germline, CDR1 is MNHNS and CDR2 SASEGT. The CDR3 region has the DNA TGTGCCAGCATCCTGGACAGGGCGAGCTCCTACGAGCAGTACGTC. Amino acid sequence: CASILDRASSYEQYV.

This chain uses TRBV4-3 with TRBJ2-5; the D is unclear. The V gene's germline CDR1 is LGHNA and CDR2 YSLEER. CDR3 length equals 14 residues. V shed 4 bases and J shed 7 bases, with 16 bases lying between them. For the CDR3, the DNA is TGCGCCAGCAGCCTAGCCGGGCTCCCGGGGACCCAGTACTTC. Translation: CASSLAGLPGTQYF.

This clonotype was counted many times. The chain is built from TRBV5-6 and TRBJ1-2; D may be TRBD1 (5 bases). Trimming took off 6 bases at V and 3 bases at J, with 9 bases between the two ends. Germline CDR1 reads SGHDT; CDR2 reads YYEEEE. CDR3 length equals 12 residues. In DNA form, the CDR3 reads TGTGCCAGCACCCTAGGGGACTATGGCTACACCTTC. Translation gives CASTLGDYGYTF.

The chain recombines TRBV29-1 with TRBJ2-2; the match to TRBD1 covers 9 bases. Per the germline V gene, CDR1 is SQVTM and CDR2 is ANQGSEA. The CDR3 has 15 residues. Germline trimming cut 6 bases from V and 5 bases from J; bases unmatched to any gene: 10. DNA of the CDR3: TGCAGCGTGAGAAACAGGGGGCGCGAGACCGGGGAGCTGTTTTTT. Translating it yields CSVRNRGRETGELFF.

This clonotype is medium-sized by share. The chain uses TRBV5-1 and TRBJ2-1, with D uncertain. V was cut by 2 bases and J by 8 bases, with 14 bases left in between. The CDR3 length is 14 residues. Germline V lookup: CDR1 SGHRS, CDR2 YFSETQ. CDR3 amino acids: CASSFGIEGYEQFF. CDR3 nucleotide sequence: TGCGCCAGCAGCTTCGGCATAGAAGGCTATGAGCAGTTCTTC.

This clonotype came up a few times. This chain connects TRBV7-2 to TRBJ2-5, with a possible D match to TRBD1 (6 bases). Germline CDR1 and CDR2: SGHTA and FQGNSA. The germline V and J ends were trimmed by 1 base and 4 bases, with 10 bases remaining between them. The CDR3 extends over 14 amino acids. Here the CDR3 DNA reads TGTGCCAGCAGCTTAGTAGGGGGTGCAGAGACCCAGTACTTC. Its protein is CASSLVGGAETQYF. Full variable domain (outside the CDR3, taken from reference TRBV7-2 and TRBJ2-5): GAGVSQSPSNKVTEKGKDVELRCDPISGHTALYWYRQSLGQGLEFLIYFQGNSAPDKSGLPSDRFSAERTGGSVSTLTIQRTQQEDSAVYLCASSLVGGAETQYFGPGTRLLVL.

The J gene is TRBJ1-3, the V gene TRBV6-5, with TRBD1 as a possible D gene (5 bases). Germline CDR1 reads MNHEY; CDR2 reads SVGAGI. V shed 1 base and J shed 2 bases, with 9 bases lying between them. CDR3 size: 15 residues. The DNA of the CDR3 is TGTGCCAGCAGTTACTGGCAGGGAACTGGAAACACCATATATTTT. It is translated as CASSYWQGTGNTIYF.

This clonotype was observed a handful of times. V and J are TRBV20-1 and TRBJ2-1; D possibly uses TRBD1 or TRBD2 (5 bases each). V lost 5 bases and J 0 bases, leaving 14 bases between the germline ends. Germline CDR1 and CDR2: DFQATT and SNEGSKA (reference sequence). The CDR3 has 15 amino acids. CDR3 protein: CSAPSGTFSYNEQFF. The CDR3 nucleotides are TGCAGTGCTCCCTCCGGGACCTTCTCCTACAATGAGCAGTTCTTC.

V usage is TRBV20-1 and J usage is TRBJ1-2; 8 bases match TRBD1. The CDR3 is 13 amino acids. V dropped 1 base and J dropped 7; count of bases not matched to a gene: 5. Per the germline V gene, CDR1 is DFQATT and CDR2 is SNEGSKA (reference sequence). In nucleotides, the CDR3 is TGCAGTGCTAGAGTGGGGACAGGTCTTGGCTACACCTTC. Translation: CSARVGTGLGYTF.

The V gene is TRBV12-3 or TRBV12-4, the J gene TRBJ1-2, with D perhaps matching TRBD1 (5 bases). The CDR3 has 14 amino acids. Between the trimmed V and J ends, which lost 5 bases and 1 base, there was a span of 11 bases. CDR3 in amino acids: CASSLGHINYGYTF. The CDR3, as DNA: TGTGCCAGCAGTCTAGGACACATTAACTATGGCTACACCTTC.

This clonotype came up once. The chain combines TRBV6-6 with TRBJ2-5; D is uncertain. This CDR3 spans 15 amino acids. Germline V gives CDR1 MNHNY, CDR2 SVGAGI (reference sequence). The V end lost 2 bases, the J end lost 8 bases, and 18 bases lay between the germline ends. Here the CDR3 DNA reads TGTGCCAGCAGTTACGGGCGGTCGGGTAGTGCCACCCAGTACTTC. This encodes CASSYGRSGSATQYF.

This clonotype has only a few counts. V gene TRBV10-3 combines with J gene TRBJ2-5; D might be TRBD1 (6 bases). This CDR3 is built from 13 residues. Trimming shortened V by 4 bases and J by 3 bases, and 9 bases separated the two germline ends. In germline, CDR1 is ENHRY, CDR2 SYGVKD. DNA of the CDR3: TGTGCCATCAGTGCCTCAGGGGAAGAGACCCAGTACTTC. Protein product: CAISASGEETQYF.

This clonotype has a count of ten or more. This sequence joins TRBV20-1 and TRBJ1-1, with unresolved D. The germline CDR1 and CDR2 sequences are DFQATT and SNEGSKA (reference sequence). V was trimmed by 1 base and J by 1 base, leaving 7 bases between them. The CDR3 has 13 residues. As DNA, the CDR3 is TGCAGTGCTAGAGGGTTCCGGAACACTGAAGCTTTCTTT. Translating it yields CSARGFRNTEAFF.

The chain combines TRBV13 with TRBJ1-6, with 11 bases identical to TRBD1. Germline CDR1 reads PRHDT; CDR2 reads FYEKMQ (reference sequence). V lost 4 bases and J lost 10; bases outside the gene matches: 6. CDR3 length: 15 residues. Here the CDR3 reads CASSSRDRGGSPLHF. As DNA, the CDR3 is TGTGCCAGCAGCTCCCGGGACAGGGGGGGGTCACCCCTCCACTTT.

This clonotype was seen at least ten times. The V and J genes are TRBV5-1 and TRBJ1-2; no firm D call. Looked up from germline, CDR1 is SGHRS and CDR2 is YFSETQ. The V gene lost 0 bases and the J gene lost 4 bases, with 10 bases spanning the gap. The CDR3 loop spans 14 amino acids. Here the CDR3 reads CASSLGTGGYGYTF. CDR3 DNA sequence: TGCGCCAGCAGCTTGGGGACCGGAGGCTATGGCTACACCTTC.

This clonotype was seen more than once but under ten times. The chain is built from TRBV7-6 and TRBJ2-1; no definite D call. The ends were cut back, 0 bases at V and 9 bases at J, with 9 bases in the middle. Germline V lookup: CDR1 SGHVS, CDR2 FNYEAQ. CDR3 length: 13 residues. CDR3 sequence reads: CASSLALDGEQFF. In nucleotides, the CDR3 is TGTGCCAGCAGCTTAGCTCTGGACGGTGAGCAGTTCTTC.

Here the CDR3 DNA reads TGTGCCATCAGTGAGAGAGGACGGAGCTCTGGGGCCAACGTCCTGACTTTC. This gives the protein CAISERGRSSGANVLTF. J is TRBJ2-6 and V is TRBV10-3; D gene unclear. The CDR3 length is 17 residues. V dropped 2 bases and J dropped 0 bases, with 11 bases sitting between them. Germline CDR1 and CDR2: ENHRY and SYGVKD.

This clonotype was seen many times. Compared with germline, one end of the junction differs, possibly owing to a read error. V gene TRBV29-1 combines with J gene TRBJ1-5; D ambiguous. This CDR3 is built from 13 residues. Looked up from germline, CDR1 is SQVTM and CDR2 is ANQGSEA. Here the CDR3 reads CSAEVGGNQPQHF. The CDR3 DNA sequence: TGCAGCGCTGAAGTTGGGGGCAATCAGCCCCAGCATTTT.

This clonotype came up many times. Here the CDR3 reads CASRPWSFGYTF. The CDR3, as DNA: TGTGCCAGCAGACCCTGGTCCTTTGGCTACACCTTC. The chain joins TRBV12-3 or TRBV12-4 to TRBJ1-2, with no clear D. V lost 6 bases, J lost 7 bases, and 12 bases lay in between. This CDR3 is built from 12 residues.

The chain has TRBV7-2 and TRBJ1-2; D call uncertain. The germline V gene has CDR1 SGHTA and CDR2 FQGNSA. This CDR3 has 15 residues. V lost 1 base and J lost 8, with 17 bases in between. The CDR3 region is CASSLVAGQSGGYTF. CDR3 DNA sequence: TGTGCCAGCAGCTTAGTAGCCGGCCAGTCCGGGGGCTACACCTTC.